This entry describes one T cell receptor beta chain. What this receptor recognizes is not known. Per-base quality was not reported, and no clone a single base away is much larger than it. This specimen comes from a study of technical replicates of blood from a handful of donors (dated by TCRdb to the late 2010s). The library was produced with the immunoSEQ multiplex PCR assay. Imported from immuneACCESS, the table was reduced by TCRdb to in-frame sequences with V and J called. These copies leave out some clones; in studies compared against another copy, an unresolved V gene accounts for under half, and the cause of the remainder is not known. This sample is represented by roughly 71,000 clones; just under 95% of them were singletons. 0.39% of the sample lies in the top ten. Reading from cysteine to phenylalanine, the CDR3 counts 14 amino acids. Just the 42-base CDR3 DNA is kept, in frame starting at base 1. Germline trimming amounts to 0 bases on V and 6 bases on J, with 4 as the count of junction bases outside the gene matches. The germline V gene encodes CDR1 MNHNY and CDR2 SVGAGI (reference sequence).

The V gene is TRBV6-6 and the J gene is TRBJ1-1, and 7 junctional nucleotides match TRBD1. Sequencing used T cells isolated from PBMCs. The receptor comes from a human donor in good health. CDR3 reads: CASSYSGGSSEAFF. The nucleotides are TGTGCCAGCAGTTACTCAGGGGGCAGTTCTGAAGCTTTCTTT.